Below are 19 T cell receptor beta chains sequenced from a single sample in a study of cytomegalovirus exposure and HLA in healthy donors (dated by TCRdb to the late 2010s). Library construction relied on the immunoSEQ multiplex PCR assay. The multiplex PCR relied on a mix of 60 forward primers for TCR Vbeta segments and 13 reverse primers for TCR Jbeta segments. TCRdb obtained this table from immuneACCESS and retained in-frame rearrangements with V and J assigned. These tables miss some clones; where compared with another copy, unresolved V genes account for less than half of the shortfall, and the remainder is unexplained. Recorded for this sample are about 80,000 clones; roughly 80% of them occurred a single time. The ten largest clonotypes hold about 3.1% of the sample. The sequenced sample consisted of PBMCs. Receptor source: a man aged 50-60 years in good health and CMV-seronegative.

V is TRBV7-9 and J is TRBJ1-6; D ambiguous. This CDR3 is 13 amino acids long. CDR1 is SEHNR and CDR2 is FQNEAQ in the germline V gene (reference sequence). V was clipped by 2 bases and J by 6 bases, with 5 bases between them. The CDR3 bases are TGTGCCAGCAGCTTAAATAGTAATTCACCCCTCCACTTT. Protein sequence: CASSLNSNSPLHF.

The chain uses TRBV7-3 and TRBJ2-7; 8 bases are a match to TRBD1. CDR1 SGHTA and CDR2 FQGTGA come from the germline V gene. V trimming: 1 base; J trimming: 9 bases; junction bases outside the gene matches: 8. The CDR3 has 14 amino acids. The CDR3 bases are TGTGCCAGCAGCTTAAGGGATACAGGGGGAAGGCAGTACTTC. It translates to CASSLRDTGGRQYF.

The rearrangement uses TRBV27 and TRBJ1-6, with a possible D match to TRBD1 (6 bases). CDR3 length: 19 residues. Deletions cut 5 bases from V and 3 bases from J, with 23 bases between. Germline CDR1 is MNHEY and CDR2 is SMNVEV (reference sequence). DNA for the CDR3: TGTGCCAGCAGTCTATATCCCCCCCTTACAGGGATCTATAATTCACCCCTCCACTTT. Translation gives CASSLYPPLTGIYNSPLHF.

The chain joins TRBV5-8 to TRBJ2-4; tentatively, D is TRBD1 (5 bases). V lost 4 bases and J lost 2, with 10 bases in between. This CDR3 spans 14 amino acids. Germline assignment: CDR1 SGHTS and CDR2 YDEGEE. The CDR3 region is CASSRWGPKNIQYF. The DNA of the CDR3 is TGTGCCAGCAGCCGTTGGGGCCCCAAAAACATTCAGTACTTC.

CDR3 protein: CASSPSSSHSPLHF. The CDR3 bases are TGTGCCAGCTCACCATCGTCGTCCCATTCACCCCTCCACTTT. J is TRBJ1-6 and V is TRBV18, with D hard to call. The V gene lost 2 bases and the J gene lost 8 bases, with 10 bases spanning the gap. The CDR3 contains 14 residues. Germline V gene sequence: CDR1 KGHSH, CDR2 LQKENI. The whole variable domain, remainder taken from reference TRBV18 and TRBJ1-6, is NAGVMQNPRHLVRRRGQEARLRCSPMKGHSHVYWYRQLPEEGLKFMVYLQKENIIDESGMPKERFSAEFPKEGPSILRIQQVVRGDSAAYFCASSPSSSHSPLHFGNGTRLTVT.

In this sample, this clone turned up once. The V call is TRBV13, the J call TRBJ1-2; 7 bases fit TRBD1. Looked up from germline, CDR1 is PRHDT and CDR2 is FYEKMQ (reference sequence). The V gene end was trimmed by 5 bases and the J gene end by 3 bases; junction bases not matched to a gene: 3. The CDR3 runs to 13 residues. In nucleotides, the CDR3 is TGTGCCAGCAGCCTGGGACAGTACTATGGCTACACCTTC. Protein product: CASSLGQYYGYTF.

The chain has TRBV4-3 and TRBJ1-4; TRBD1 matches at 7 bases. This CDR3 has 19 residues. Trimming cost V 0 bases and J 0 bases; bases outside gene matches: 10. Germline-derived CDR1 and CDR2 are LGHNA and YSLEER. The CDR3 nucleotides read TGCGCCAGCAGCCAAGATATGGTAGGGGGCTTTGCAACTAATGAAAAACTGTTTTTT. This codes for CASSQDMVGGFATNEKLFF.

V and J are TRBV5-1 and TRBJ2-7; TRBD1 matches 7 bases. V was pared by 4 bases and J by 3 bases, with 7 bases of the junction left unmatched. Germline assignment: CDR1 SGHRS and CDR2 YFSETQ. This CDR3 spans 14 amino acids. The CDR3 is CASSVDRENYEQYF. CDR3 sequence (DNA): TGCGCCAGCAGCGTCGACAGGGAAAACTACGAGCAGTACTTC.

The rearrangement links TRBV5-1 to TRBJ2-2, with D perhaps TRBD2 (5 bases). V lost 7 bases, J lost 3 bases, and 13 bases lay in between. The germline CDR1 and CDR2 sequences are SGHRS and YFSETQ. The CDR3 has 14 amino acids. CDR3 sequence reads: CASRPGIHTGELFF. Written as DNA, the CDR3 is TGCGCCAGCCGCCCGGGGATCCACACCGGGGAGCTGTTTTTT.

This clone came up a few times. V is TRBV5-4 and J is TRBJ2-1; 14 bases map to TRBD2. This CDR3 comprises 16 residues. Germline CDR1 reads SGHNT; CDR2 reads YYREEE (reference sequence). The junction had 8 bases not matched to a gene; V was cut back by 4 bases and J by 8 bases. The CDR3: CASSAGTSGGKDEQFF. In nucleotides, the CDR3 is TGTGCCAGCAGCGCGGGGACTAGCGGGGGTAAGGATGAGCAGTTCTTC.

This chain connects TRBV6-5 to TRBJ2-7, with TRBD2 identical over 7 bases. The germline gives CDR1 MNHEY, CDR2 SVGAGI. This CDR3 contains 15 residues. After removal of 0 bases from V and 0 bases from J, the junction contained 2 bases not matched to a gene. CDR3: CASSYSGGISYEQYF. In nucleotides, the CDR3 is TGTGCCAGCAGTTACTCGGGGGGGATCTCCTACGAGCAGTACTTC.

The CDR3 region has the DNA TGCGCCAGCAGCTCGCGGACCGGGACAGGGTCTCGGGCAACTAATGAAAAACTGTTTTTT. Protein sequence: CASSSRTGTGSRATNEKLFF. V and J are TRBV5-1 and TRBJ1-4; 9 bases line up with TRBD1. Germline-derived CDR1 and CDR2 are SGHRS and YFSETQ. The V gene end was trimmed by 3 bases and the J gene end by 0 bases; junction bases not matched to a gene: 15. The CDR3 runs 20 residues.

This sequence joins TRBV11-3 and TRBJ2-3, with D perhaps TRBD2 (5 bases). The CDR3 spans 14 residues. The germline V gene encodes CDR1 SGHNT and CDR2 YENEEA. Trimming pared 7 bases from V and 5 bases from J, leaving 16 bases between. The CDR3 here is CASTPEGWGDTQYF. The CDR3 coding sequence is TGTGCCAGCACCCCTGAGGGTTGGGGAGATACGCAGTATTTT.

With regard to this clone: An end of the junction differs from the germline gene, which may be a read error. V is TRBV4-1 and J is TRBJ1-2; D might be TRBD1 (5 bases). The CDR3 loop spans 14 amino acids. Germline loops: CDR1 MGHRA, CDR2 YSYEKL. CDR3 DNA sequence: TGCGCCAGCGGCCAAGGGGAGATAAGCTATGGCTACACCTTC. Protein product: CASGQGEISYGYTF.

This chain uses TRBV6-5 with TRBJ2-5; D unclear. The V end was cut by 5 bases, the J end by 4 bases, with 14 bases between. In germline, CDR1 is MNHEY, CDR2 SVGAGI. This CDR3 region has 14 residues. As DNA, the CDR3 is TGTGCCAGCAGTAACCGTCGAGGTGGAGAGACCCAGTACTTC. It specifies CASSNRRGGETQYF.

J is TRBJ1-5 and V is TRBV2; TRBD1 aligns across 12 bases. Germline CDR1 is SNHLY and CDR2 is FYNNEI. V lost 8 bases to trimming and J lost 1 base; unmatched junction nucleotides: 9. The CDR3 runs 17 residues. CDR3 bases: TGTGCCAGCTACCCCGGGACAGGGGGCGACAGCAATCAGCCCCAGCATTTT. This codes for CASYPGTGGDSNQPQHF.

The chain has TRBV4-3 and TRBJ2-7; D gene uncertain. This CDR3 has 14 amino acids. Germline V gene lookup returns CDR1 LGHNA and CDR2 YSLEER. Trimming stripped 1 base from V and 3 bases from J, with 10 bases between. CDR3 sequence reads: CASSQVFNSYEQYF. CDR3 DNA: TGCGCCAGCAGCCAAGTTTTTAACAGCTACGAGCAGTACTTC.

This clone was seen a handful of times. The chain is built from TRBV11-2 and TRBJ2-2; 7 bases map to TRBD1. Trimming took 1 base from V and 6 from J; bases not matched to a gene: 11. Germline V gene sequence: CDR1 SGHAT, CDR2 FQNNGV. The CDR3 totals 17 residues. For the CDR3, the DNA is TGTGCCAGCAGCTTAGTCTTAGACAGGGTGTTCCCCGGGGAGCTGTTTTTT. Its protein is CASSLVLDRVFPGELFF.

The chain joins TRBV11-3 to TRBJ1-2; 7 bases line up with TRBD1. Germline CDR1 and CDR2: SGHNT and YENEEA. Unmatched junction bases numbered 5, after V lost 1 base and J lost 9 bases. CDR3 size: 13 residues. The CDR3, as DNA: TGTGCCAGCAGCTTAGCCGGGACAGCCCGCTACACCTTC. Translating gives CASSLAGTARYTF.